Listed below are T cell receptor beta chains from one sample, sequenced in a study of blood T cell repertoires in COVID-19. Measured with immunoSEQ multiplex PCR; TCRdb has only the in-frame clones, and not every one. The profile shows about 370,000 clones, roughly nine tenths of them singletons. Source material: PBMCs or T cells enriched from blood (not recorded which). The receptors derive from a woman between 35 and 50 years old who had been exposed to COVID-19. Each CDR3 is given with its conserved first and last residue. The D gene is left open where the match is weak. Size is omitted from some rows. Given values are once, few, many or a class for expanded clones.

d_call: NA
clone_size: NA
j_call: TRBJ1-2
v_call: TRBV7-2
cdr3_aa: CASSLAGVLGYTF
cdr3_nt: TGTGCCAGCAGCTTAGCAGGGGTCCTTGGCTACACCTTC

d_call: TRBD1
clone_size: few
j_call: TRBJ2-2
v_call: TRBV29-1
cdr3_aa: CSVEQDRGLAGELFF
cdr3_nt: TGCAGCGTAGAACAAGACAGGGGGCTGGCCGGGGAGCTGTTTTTT

d_call: NA
clone_size: NA
j_call: TRBJ2-5
v_call: TRBV3-1/TRBV3-2
cdr3_aa: CASDSRPGETQYF
cdr3_nt: TGTGCCAGCGATTCTAGGCCTGGGGAGACCCAGTACTTC

d_call: TRBD2
clone_size: once
j_call: TRBJ2-5
v_call: TRBV7-6
cdr3_aa: CASSLAPSGEKTQYF
cdr3_nt: TGTGCCAGCAGCTTAGCTCCTAGCGGGGAGAAGACCCAGTACTTC

d_call: NA
clone_size: NA
j_call: TRBJ2-7
v_call: TRBV2
cdr3_aa: CASSERPDRPYEQYF
cdr3_nt: TGTGCCAGCAGTGAACGACCCGACAGGCCCTACGAGCAGTACTTC

d_call: NA
clone_size: NA
j_call: TRBJ1-1
v_call: TRBV30
cdr3_aa: CAWSPVSTEAFF
cdr3_nt: TGTGCCTGGAGCCCAGTGTCCACTGAAGCTTTCTTT

d_call: TRBD2
clone_size: NA
j_call: TRBJ2-6
v_call: TRBV30
cdr3_aa: CAWARGGSSGANVLTF
cdr3_nt: TGTGCCTGGGCCCGGGGGGGAAGCTCTGGGGCCAACGTCCTGACTTTC

d_call: TRBD2
clone_size: NA
j_call: TRBJ2-1
v_call: TRBV7-9
cdr3_aa: CASSFLAGAYEQFF
cdr3_nt: TGTGCCAGCAGCTTCCTAGCGGGAGCCTATGAGCAGTTCTTC

d_call: TRBD1
clone_size: NA
j_call: TRBJ2-7
v_call: TRBV7-9
cdr3_aa: CASSWTGGPSYEQYF
cdr3_nt: TGTGCCAGCAGCTGGACAGGGGGCCCTTCCTACGAGCAGTACTTC

d_call: NA
clone_size: NA
j_call: TRBJ2-2
v_call: TRBV5-8
cdr3_aa: CASSRQANTGELFF
cdr3_nt: TGTGCCAGCAGCCGACAGGCGAACACCGGGGAGCTGTTTTTT

d_call: NA
clone_size: NA
j_call: TRBJ1-4
v_call: TRBV29-1
cdr3_aa: CSVAALAGEGGKLFF
cdr3_nt: TGCAGCGTCGCGGCTTTGGCAGGGGAAGGTGGAAAACTGTTTTTT

d_call: TRBD1
clone_size: NA
j_call: TRBJ2-5
v_call: TRBV5-4
cdr3_aa: CASGTGGETQYF
cdr3_nt: TGTGCCAGTGGGACAGGGGGAGAGACCCAGTACTTC

d_call: TRBD2
clone_size: NA
j_call: TRBJ2-7
v_call: TRBV11-3
cdr3_aa: CASSLAAGGGYEQYF
cdr3_nt: TGTGCCAGCAGCTTAGCGGCGGGAGGAGGCTACGAGCAGTACTTC

d_call: NA
clone_size: NA
j_call: TRBJ1-2
v_call: TRBV29-1
cdr3_aa: CSVVGTTLGYTF
cdr3_nt: TGCAGCGTTGTAGGGACAACTTTAGGCTACACCTTC

d_call: NA
clone_size: NA
j_call: TRBJ1-6
v_call: TRBV9
cdr3_aa: CASSSRQENSPLHF
cdr3_nt: TGTGCCAGCAGCTCACGACAGGAGAATTCACCCCTCCACTTT

d_call: NA
clone_size: NA
j_call: TRBJ2-7
v_call: TRBV29-1
cdr3_aa: CSVESWGLNEQYF
cdr3_nt: TGCAGCGTTGAGTCCTGGGGCTTAAACGAGCAGTACTTC

d_call: NA
clone_size: NA
j_call: TRBJ2-5
v_call: TRBV7-3
cdr3_aa: CASSLTGRGRETQYF
cdr3_nt: TGTGCCAGCAGCTTAACCGGCAGGGGAAGAGAGACCCAGTACTTC

d_call: TRBD1
clone_size: NA
j_call: TRBJ1-1
v_call: TRBV5-1
cdr3_aa: CASSLGGGGTEAFF
cdr3_nt: TGCGCCAGCAGCTTGGGAGGGGGCGGCACTGAAGCTTTCTTT

d_call: NA
clone_size: few
j_call: TRBJ1-2
v_call: TRBV2
cdr3_aa: CAVQKAGQSDGYTF
cdr3_nt: TGTGCCGTTCAAAAAGCGGGCCAGAGCGACGGCTACACCTTC

d_call: NA
clone_size: NA
j_call: TRBJ1-2
v_call: TRBV24-1
cdr3_aa: CATSDPAGASGYTF
cdr3_nt: TGTGCCACCAGTGACCCGGCGGGGGCTAGTGGCTACACCTTC